Presented here are 13 T cell receptor beta chains from one specimen sequenced in a study of response to subunit inactivated influenza vaccine. TCRdb re-analysed the RT-PCR reads in MiXCR, keeping a single row per CDR3 protein. This table has about 780,000 distinct CDR3 sequences, less than 20% appearing once. This sample comprised PBMCs from blood, obtained roughly 5 days after vaccination. These receptors were obtained from a man in his forties or fifties who received an inactivated influenza vaccine.

This clonotype occurred a few times. V gene TRBV7-6 combines with J gene TRBJ2-7; D is uncertain. Per the germline V gene, CDR1 is SGHVS and CDR2 is FNYEAQ. V shed 0 bases and J shed 8 bases, with 11 bases lying between them. The CDR3 spans 13 residues. This CDR3 is CASSLAAATKQYF. Here the CDR3 DNA reads TGTGCCAGCAGCTTAGCCGCAGCTACGAAGCAGTACTTC.

The genes are TRBV7-9 and TRBJ2-4; 7 bases match TRBD2. V was pared by 5 bases and J by 7 bases, with 17 bases of the junction left unmatched. From germline, CDR1 is SEHNR and CDR2 FQNEAQ (reference sequence). The CDR3 is 17 residues long. CDR3 residues: CASSPRAGVDSSNIQYF. Written as DNA, the CDR3 is TGTGCCAGCAGCCCACGGGCGGGGGTAGATTCGAGCAACATTCAGTACTTC.

The chain carries TRBV10-3 and TRBJ2-3, with TRBD2 matching 12 bases. CDR1 ENHRY and CDR2 SYGVKD come from the germline V gene. V was clipped by 10 bases and J by 3 bases; unmatched bases: 8. This CDR3 has 15 residues. The DNA of the CDR3 is TGTGCCACCGAACGACTAGCGGGAGAGACAGATACGCAGTATTTT. This sequence encodes CATERLAGETDTQYF.

This clonotype was found many times. The chain carries TRBV20-1 and TRBJ2-1; D gene ambiguous. Trimming removed 0 bases from V and 5 bases from J, with 5 bases in between. This CDR3 comprises 12 residues. CDR1 is DFQATT, CDR2 SNEGSKA, per germline (reference sequence). As DNA, the CDR3 is TGCAGTGCTAGAGAGAGCGACAATGAGCAGTTCTTC. The encoded protein is CSARESDNEQFF.

The rearrangement links TRBV4-3 to TRBJ1-4; perhaps TRBD1 as D (5 bases). CDR3 length: 14 residues. Looked up from germline, CDR1 is LGHNA and CDR2 is YSLEER. V lost 4 bases to trimming and J lost 10 bases, with 16 bases between them. CDR3 nucleotides: TGCGCCAGCAGCCGCTCGGGGGGGGAAGGAAAACTGTTTTTT. Translation gives CASSRSGGEGKLFF.

This chain uses TRBV20-1 with TRBJ2-7; 7 bases are shared with TRBD1. The trim removed 5 bases at V and 1 base at J, leaving 2 bases unmatched. CDR1 and CDR2 (germline): DFQATT, SNEGSKA (reference sequence). This CDR3 has 12 residues. The CDR3 region is CSAGDSSYEQYF. The DNA for the CDR3 is TGCAGTGCTGGGGACAGTTCCTACGAGCAGTACTTC.

The chain combines TRBV28 with TRBJ2-2; D not certain. The CDR3 runs 13 residues. Germline V gene data show CDR1 as MDHEN and CDR2 as SYDVKM. V lost 5 bases and J 7 bases, leaving 11 bases between the germline ends. DNA for the CDR3: TGTGCCAGCAGTCAAGCCCCTTACGGGGAGCTGTTTTTT. This gives the protein CASSQAPYGELFF.

This clonotype has a handful of counts. The rearrangement uses TRBV5-1 and TRBJ2-1; 7 bases agree with TRBD2. In germline, CDR1 is SGHRS, CDR2 YFSETQ. The junction had 2 bases not matched to a gene; V was cut back by 4 bases and J by 7 bases. The length of the CDR3 is 12 residues. The CDR3 nucleotides are TGCGCCAGCAGCCGACTAGCAAATGAGCAGTTCTTC. Its translation: CASSRLANEQFF.

This clonotype was seen only a few times. V and J are TRBV29-1 and TRBJ2-5; D may be TRBD1 (6 bases). The CDR3 sequence is 13 residues long. V shed 7 bases and J shed 13 bases, with 25 bases lying between them. The germline gives CDR1 SQVTM, CDR2 ANQGSEA. The CDR3 DNA reads TGCAGCGCCGATAACTCACAGGGCTGGGGACGGTACTTC. This gives the protein CSADNSQGWGRYF.

The chain couples TRBV19 to TRBJ2-3; TRBD1 agrees at 8 bases. The CDR3 length is 16 residues. The germline gives CDR1 LNHDA, CDR2 SQIVND (reference sequence). V lost 6 bases and J lost 0; bases outside the gene matches: 8. The CDR3 region is CASRPADRGSTDTQYF. DNA of the CDR3: TGTGCCAGTAGACCAGCTGACAGGGGAAGCACAGATACGCAGTATTTT. Drawing the rest from reference TRBV19 and TRBJ2-3, the complete variable domain is DGGITQSPKYLFRKEGQNVTLSCEQNLNHDAMYWYRQDPGQGLRLIYYSQIVNDFQKGDIAEGYSVSREKKESFPLTVTSAQKNPTAFYLCASRPADRGSTDTQYFGPGTRLTVL.

This clonotype has a count of ten or more. This chain joins TRBV7-2 and TRBJ2-5; 7 positions agree with TRBD2. V was clipped by 5 bases and J by 8 bases; unmatched bases: 11. CDR3 length equals 14 residues. Germline V CDR1 and CDR2: SGHTA, FQGNSA. The CDR3 loop reads CASSVIRGEVTQYF. The CDR3 DNA is TGTGCCAGCAGCGTGATCCGGGGGGAAGTTACCCAGTACTTC. The full variable domain, in which reference TRBV7-2 and TRBJ2-5 provide the parts outside the CDR3, is GAGVSQSPSNKVTEKGKDVELRCDPISGHTALYWYRQSLGQGLEFLIYFQGNSAPDKSGLPSDRFSAERTGGSVSTLTIQRTQQEDSAVYLCASSVIRGEVTQYFGPGTRLLVL.

This clonotype turned up a few times. The CDR3 region is CASSYGGIAYNSPLHF. The DNA for the CDR3 is TGTGCCAGCAGTTACGGAGGGATCGCCTATAATTCACCCCTCCACTTT. The chain recombines TRBV6-5 with TRBJ1-6; D is undetermined. Germline V gene sequence: CDR1 MNHEY, CDR2 SVGAGI. This CDR3 is built from 16 residues. The ends were cut back, 2 bases at V and 2 bases at J, with 10 bases in the middle.

This clonotype has a count of ten or more. The rearrangement links TRBV20-1 to TRBJ2-7; a possible D gene is TRBD2 (6 bases). V dropped 0 bases and J dropped 1 base, with 13 bases sitting between them. The germline gives CDR1 DFQATT, CDR2 SNEGSKA (reference sequence). The CDR3 runs 15 residues. The CDR3 coding sequence is TGCAGTGCTAGAGATCGAGGGAGGAATTCCTACGAGCAGTACTTC. Translated, it gives CSARDRGRNSYEQYF.